The 22 T cell receptor beta chains in this list originate from one sample, sequenced in a study of neoadjuvant nivolumab and ipilimumab in lung cancer. The repertoire was sequenced with immunoSEQ multiplex PCR; TCRdb's copy has only in-frame clones and lacks some. The sample lists roughly 30,000 clones; about nine tenths were seen once. Sequences were derived from peripheral blood, sampled after neoadjuvant nivolumab, alone or with ipilimumab, at or shortly before surgery. The receptors were sampled from an adult with non-small cell lung cancer.

The V gene is TRBV7-9, the J gene TRBJ2-5; maybe TRBD1 (6 bases). The CDR3 consists of 14 residues. V lost 5 bases and J 2 bases, leaving 12 bases between the germline ends. Germline V gene data show CDR1 as SEHNR and CDR2 as FQNEAQ (reference sequence). The CDR3 is CASSRGQRQETQYF. The CDR3 DNA follows: TGTGCCAGCAGCAGAGGACAGAGACAAGAGACCCAGTACTTC.

V and J are TRBV29-1 and TRBJ2-3, with D uncertain. V gave up 3 bases and J gave up 1 base, with 11 bases separating them. The CDR3 contains 14 residues. Germline V lookup: CDR1 SQVTM, CDR2 ANQGSEA. The CDR3 spells CSVDVRPGTDTQYF. In DNA form, the CDR3 reads TGCAGCGTTGACGTACGGCCTGGCACAGATACGCAGTATTTT.

This clone appeared once. The chain combines TRBV9 with TRBJ1-2, with 8 nucleotides matching TRBD1. V shed 2 bases, J shed 8 bases, and the junction held 14 bases outside the gene matches. The CDR3 totals 16 residues. Germline CDR1 and CDR2: SGDLS and YYNGEE. For the CDR3, the DNA is TGTGCCAGCAGCGTTCCCGGTCCAGGGGGCGTCCTCGGCTACACCTTC. Its protein is CASSVPGPGGVLGYTF.

CDR3 sequence reads: CASRASGNTEAFF. The DNA for the CDR3 is TGCGCCAGCCGGGCATCCGGGAACACTGAAGCTTTCTTT. The chain recombines TRBV10-2 with TRBJ1-1; D unresolved. CDR3 length: 13 amino acids. Trimming took 8 bases from V and 1 from J, leaving 11 bases between them. Germline lookup yields CDR1 WSHSY and CDR2 SAAADI.

The V gene is TRBV7-3, the J gene TRBJ2-3; no firm D call. Trimming removed 2 bases from V and 6 bases from J, with 9 bases in between. The CDR3 is 13 amino acids. Germline CDR1 is SGHTA and CDR2 is FQGTGA. CDR3 sequence (DNA): TGTGCCAGCAGCTTATTCGAGACCGATACGCAGTATTTT. Its translation is CASSLFETDTQYF.

The genes are TRBV5-4 and TRBJ2-2; no clear D gene. CDR1 is SGHNT and CDR2 is YYREEE in the germline V gene (reference sequence). Trimming cost V 10 bases and J 1 base, with 11 bases left between them. The CDR3 is 13 residues long. The CDR3 loop is CAFGQQNTGELFF. CDR3 in DNA: TGTGCCTTTGGCCAGCAGAACACCGGGGAGCTGTTTTTT.

CDR3 in amino acids: CASSELAGTNTEAFF. The CDR3 bases are TGTGCCAGCAGCGAACTCGCGGGCACGAACACTGAAGCTTTCTTT. This chain links TRBV7-8 with TRBJ1-1; D gene ambiguous. V was cut by 5 bases and J by 1 base, with 14 bases left in between. The germline gives CDR1 SGHVS, CDR2 FQNEAQ. This CDR3 contains 15 residues.

This sequence joins TRBV5-1 and TRBJ2-2; D perhaps matches TRBD1 (6 bases). Trimming shortened V by 7 bases and J by 4 bases, and 17 bases separated the two germline ends. The CDR3 runs 15 residues. Germline V lookup: CDR1 SGHRS, CDR2 YFSETQ. The CDR3 protein is CASSLSGATTGELFF. The CDR3 DNA sequence: TGCGCCAGCTCCCTGTCAGGGGCTACCACCGGGGAGCTGTTTTTT. Using reference TRBV5-1 and TRBJ2-2 for the parts outside the CDR3, the full variable domain is KAGVTQTPRYLIKTRGQQVTLSCSPISGHRSVSWYQQTPGQGLQFLFEYFSETQRNKGNFPGRFSGRQFSNSRSEMNVSTLELGDSALYLCASSLSGATTGELFFGEGSRLTVL.

The V and J genes are TRBV5-4 and TRBJ2-7, with TRBD2 identical over 10 bases. Germline CDR1 SGHNT, CDR2 YYREEE (reference sequence). The V segment lost 10 bases and the J segment 3 bases; nucleotides outside the gene matches: 7. This CDR3 has 13 residues. The CDR3 DNA follows: TGTGCCGGGAGCAGCGGGGGGGGCTACGAGCAGTACTTC. Translation: CAGSSGGGYEQYF.

The rearrangement links TRBV18 to TRBJ1-1; D unclear. Trimming stripped 2 bases from V and 6 bases from J, with 10 bases between. Germline-derived CDR1 and CDR2 are KGHSH and LQKENI. CDR3 length: 13 residues. Here the CDR3 DNA reads TGTGCCAGCTCACCAGTACTCGGTGCTGAAGCTTTCTTT. It yields the protein CASSPVLGAEAFF.

The CDR3 DNA sequence: TGCGCCAGCAGCCCACAAGGGGGGAAAACCTACGAGCAGTACTTC. It encodes CASSPQGGKTYEQYF. This chain uses TRBV5-1 with TRBJ2-7, with D perhaps given as TRBD1 or TRBD2 (6 bases each). The CDR3 totals 15 residues. Germline CDR1 SGHRS, CDR2 YFSETQ. Trimming removed 4 bases at V and 2 bases at J, with 16 bases between. Looking up the rest from reference TRBV5-1 and TRBJ2-7 gives the full variable domain: KAGVTQTPRYLIKTRGQQVTLSCSPISGHRSVSWYQQTPGQGLQFLFEYFSETQRNKGNFPGRFSGRQFSNSRSEMNVSTLELGDSALYLCASSPQGGKTYEQYFGPGTRLTVT.

V gene TRBV7-9 combines with J gene TRBJ2-3, with D possibly matching TRBD2 (6 bases). V gave up 1 base and J gave up 4 bases, with 18 bases separating them. The CDR3 sequence is 17 residues long. CDR1 is SEHNR, CDR2 FQNEAQ, per germline (reference sequence). This CDR3 reads CASSLGVAGRSADTQYF. The CDR3 DNA follows: TGTGCCAGCAGCTTAGGGGTGGCGGGGAGGAGTGCAGATACGCAGTATTTT.

J is TRBJ2-2 and V is TRBV10-3; the D gene is possibly TRBD1 (6 bases). This CDR3 spans 13 amino acids. Trimming stripped 3 bases from V and 6 bases from J, with 8 bases between. The germline gives CDR1 ENHRY, CDR2 SYGVKD. The CDR3 DNA is TGTGCCATCAGTGACAGGGGTTCCGGGGAGCTGTTTTTT. It translates to CAISDRGSGELFF.

The chain combines TRBV2 with TRBJ2-2; tentative D call: TRBD1 (6 bases). The CDR3 spans 14 residues. Trimming cost V 7 bases and J 5 bases, with 14 bases left between them. Germline V gene lookup returns CDR1 SNHLY and CDR2 FYNNEI. The CDR3 DNA sequence: TGTGCCAGCAACGGCCTTCAGGGGACCGGGGAGCTGTTTTTT. Amino acids: CASNGLQGTGELFF.

The gene calls are TRBV5-1 and TRBJ2-5, with D possibly TRBD1 on 5 matching bases. Germline V gene sequence: CDR1 SGHRS, CDR2 YFSETQ. The V and J ends lost 2 bases and 5 bases respectively, with 10 bases between them. This CDR3 has 13 amino acids. The CDR3 DNA follows: TGCGCCAGCAGCTTCCAGGGTTTGGAGACCCAGTACTTC. Amino acid sequence: CASSFQGLETQYF.

The chain is built from TRBV7-6 and TRBJ2-3; no clear D gene. The CDR3 totals 12 residues. Germline-derived CDR1 and CDR2 are SGHVS and FNYEAQ. The V end lost 0 bases, the J end lost 6 bases, and 4 bases lay between the germline ends. As DNA, the CDR3 is TGTGCCAGCAGCTTAGCGGAGGATACGCAGTATTTT. Amino acid sequence: CASSLAEDTQYF.

Here the CDR3 reads CASSLEQGYGYTF. In DNA, the CDR3 is TGCGCCAGCAGCTTGGAACAGGGGTATGGCTACACCTTC. This chain uses TRBV5-1 with TRBJ1-2, with 7 bases fitting TRBD1. The CDR3 is made up of 13 amino acids. Germline V lookup: CDR1 SGHRS, CDR2 YFSETQ. V dropped 0 bases and J dropped 5; count of bases not matched to a gene: 1.

This clone was seen just once. This chain joins TRBV5-1 and TRBJ1-2; a possible D gene is TRBD1 (6 bases). Per the germline V gene, CDR1 is SGHRS and CDR2 is YFSETQ. V lost 9 bases, J lost 2 bases, and 14 bases lay in between. The CDR3 sequence is 13 residues long. CDR3 in amino acids: CATRQEANYGYTF. CDR3 nucleotides: TGCGCCACCCGACAGGAAGCGAACTATGGCTACACCTTC. Full variable domain (missing parts from reference TRBV5-1 and TRBJ1-2): KAGVTQTPRYLIKTRGQQVTLSCSPISGHRSVSWYQQTPGQGLQFLFEYFSETQRNKGNFPGRFSGRQFSNSRSEMNVSTLELGDSALYLCATRQEANYGYTFGSGTRLTVV.

V is TRBV5-6 and J is TRBJ2-1, with D unclear. Trimming removed 1 base from V and 5 bases from J, with 16 bases in between. The length of the CDR3 is 16 residues. Per germline, CDR1 SGHDT and CDR2 YYEEEE. The CDR3 DNA follows: TGTGCCAGCAGCTTGTGGAGTACAGCGCCGAACAATGAGCAGTTCTTC. It yields the protein CASSLWSTAPNNEQFF.

This clone was seen a few times. The chain links TRBV7-2 to TRBJ2-5, with unresolved D. Germline CDR1 is SGHTA and CDR2 is FQGNSA. The CDR3 contains 11 residues. The V and J ends lost 5 bases and 7 bases respectively, with 8 bases between them. CDR3 nucleotide sequence: TGTGCCAGCAGCGCGTCGACGACCCAGTACTTC. As protein: CASSASTTQYF.

This chain connects TRBV19 to TRBJ2-1; 12 bases map to TRBD1. This CDR3 has 17 amino acids. Per germline, CDR1 LNHDA and CDR2 SQIVND (reference sequence). The V gene end was trimmed by 4 bases and the J gene end by 6 bases; junction bases not matched to a gene: 10. The CDR3: CASSKAWDRGRGNEQFF. CDR3 coding DNA: TGTGCCAGTAGTAAGGCTTGGGACAGGGGGCGAGGCAATGAGCAGTTCTTC.

This chain joins TRBV7-8 and TRBJ1-1; the D gene is possibly TRBD1 (5 bases). Germline CDR1 reads SGHVS; CDR2 reads FQNEAQ. The V end was cut by 6 bases, the J end by 1 base, with 12 bases between. The CDR3 covers 14 residues. The CDR3 loop reads CASSLRDQNTEAFF. In DNA form, the CDR3 reads TGTGCCAGCAGTTTAAGGGACCAGAACACTGAAGCTTTCTTT.